This T cell receptor beta chain derives from a study of blood T cell repertoires in COVID-19 (TCRdb year 2020). Background for the entire study: Samples from collaborators originated in the United States, Italy and Spain and spanned both the acute and convalescent phases of COVID-19. The material from the prospective study consisted of cDNA or gDNA derived from T cells, B-cell-depleted T cells, or PBMCs. The dataset comprised deeply sampled blood TCRbeta repertoires from subjects exposed to, actively infected with, or recovered from COVID-19. The repertoires were made available in a free public database intended to serve as a resource for research on the immune response to SARS-CoV-2. Samples were obtained from the ongoing ImmuneRACE study (first 160 participants) and from over a thousand subjects provided by 6 global collaborators. Sample metadata almost always included a de-identified subject ID, COVID-19 status, age in years and sex. Where available, HLA class I and class II types were obtained from metadata supplied by the sample provider rather than from assay-based typing.

Inclusive of the bounding cysteine and phenylalanine, the CDR3 is 14 residues long. Just CDR3 DNA is preserved here, 42 bases in frame from base 1. The V end loses 3 bases and the J end loses 0 bases, and a stretch of 8 bases separates them. According to the germline V gene, CDR1 reads MGHRA and CDR2 reads YSYEKL. TCRbeta CDR3 regions were amplified from genomic DNA by means of the immunoSEQ Assay, a bias-controlled multiplex PCR. On the study's bioinformatics: Within the assay, amplification of reference gene primers was used to estimate how many nucleated cells each sample contained. To quantify the absolute abundance of each unique TCRbeta CDR3 rearrangement, sequence reads were collapsed and filtered. For each sample, productive Simpson clonality was calculated by taking the square root of Simpson's diversity index across productive rearrangements. In its TCRdb copy, this immuneACCESS table keeps in-frame sequences only and misses some clones. Where compared with another copy, unresolved V genes explain less than half of these, and the others have no known cause. The V and J calls and the clone size are those of that table, but D and trimming were determined from the DNA. The table for this sample lists some 150,000 clones; about 90% of them were counted only once. The biggest ten clones account for less than 0.6% of the sample.

Overall study outcomes, separate from this receptor: Clinical and demographic metadata were provided uncurated, with the amount varying by source and participant.

Each collaborating institution followed its own protocols to collect whole blood in K2EDTA tubes. For TCRbeta analysis, collaborator samples were shipped as frozen whole blood, as isolated PBMCs, or as DNA extracted from either sample type. Notes on this clone: It lacks a known antigen. No base-level quality is on record; no much larger clone is a single base apart.

The sequence joins TRBV4-1 to TRBJ1-1; a confident D gene designation cannot be given. This sequence originates from a man aged 50-59 years with acute or convalescent COVID-19. Sequencing used peripheral blood. The CDR3 protein: CASSQRSMNTEAFF. The DNA sequence follows: TGCGCCAGCAGCCAGAGAAGTATGAACACTGAAGCTTTCTTT.